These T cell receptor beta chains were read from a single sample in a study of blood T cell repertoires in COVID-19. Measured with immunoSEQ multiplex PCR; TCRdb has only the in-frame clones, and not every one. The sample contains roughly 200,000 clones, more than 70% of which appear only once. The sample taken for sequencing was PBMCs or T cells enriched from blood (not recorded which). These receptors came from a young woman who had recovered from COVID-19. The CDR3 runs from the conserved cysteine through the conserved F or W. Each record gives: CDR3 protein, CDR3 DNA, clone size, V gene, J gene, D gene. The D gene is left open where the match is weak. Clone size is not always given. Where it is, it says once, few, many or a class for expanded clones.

CDR3 protein: CASSPYGSSYNEQFF
CDR3 DNA: TGTGCCAGCAGCCCGTATGGGAGCTCCTACAATGAGCAGTTCTTC
clone size: .
V gene: TRBV11-2
J gene: TRBJ2-1
D gene: .

CDR3 protein: CASSLSNRVTRTDTQYF
CDR3 DNA: TGTGCCAGCAGTTTATCTAACCGAGTCACCCGCACAGATACGCAGTATTTT
clone size: .
V gene: TRBV27
J gene: TRBJ2-3
D gene: .

CDR3 protein: CASSTLPGQITYGYTF
CDR3 DNA: TGTGCCAGTAGTACACTACCGGGACAGATTACCTATGGCTACACCTTC
clone size: .
V gene: TRBV19
J gene: TRBJ1-2
D gene: TRBD1

CDR3 protein: CASSADGTSGDTQYF
CDR3 DNA: TGTGCCAGCAGCGCAGACGGGACTAGCGGAGATACGCAGTATTTT
clone size: .
V gene: TRBV5-4
J gene: TRBJ2-3
D gene: TRBD2

CDR3 protein: CASSLGLLGTTNEKLFF
CDR3 DNA: TGCGCCAGCAGCTTGGGACTCCTCGGGACAACCAATGAAAAACTGTTTTTT
clone size: .
V gene: TRBV5-1
J gene: TRBJ1-4
D gene: .

CDR3 protein: CASSLNGLRTAGYTF
CDR3 DNA: TGTGCCAGCAGTTTAAACGGTTTACGTACCGCTGGCTACACCTTC
clone size: .
V gene: TRBV28
J gene: TRBJ1-2
D gene: .

CDR3 protein: CASSLARSVLDTQYF
CDR3 DNA: TGTGCCAGCAGCCTCGCCCGTAGCGTCCTTGATACGCAGTATTTT
clone size: .
V gene: TRBV7-2
J gene: TRBJ2-3
D gene: .

CDR3 protein: CASSLALAPGGGELFF
CDR3 DNA: TGCGCCAGCAGCTTGGCCCTGGCCCCCGGGGGCGGGGAGCTGTTTTTT
clone size: .
V gene: TRBV5-1
J gene: TRBJ2-2
D gene: .

CDR3 protein: CAISASTPGQANNEQFF
CDR3 DNA: TGTGCCATCAGTGCGTCCACGCCGGGACAGGCCAACAATGAGCAGTTCTTC
clone size: .
V gene: TRBV10-3
J gene: TRBJ2-1
D gene: TRBD1

CDR3 protein: CASSLGLAGAGGELFF
CDR3 DNA: TGTGCCAGCAGTTTAGGGCTAGCGGGAGCTGGCGGGGAGCTGTTTTTT
clone size: .
V gene: TRBV27
J gene: TRBJ2-2
D gene: TRBD2

CDR3 protein: CASRGTGFSHGYTF
CDR3 DNA: TGTGCCAGCAGGGGGACAGGGTTTTCTCATGGCTACACCTTC
clone size: .
V gene: TRBV9
J gene: TRBJ1-2
D gene: TRBD1

CDR3 protein: CASSSSGGNYGYTF
CDR3 DNA: TGTGCCAGCAGCTCCTCAGGGGGCAACTATGGCTACACCTTC
clone size: .
V gene: TRBV28
J gene: TRBJ1-2
D gene: TRBD1

CDR3 protein: CASSLASGSDEQYF
CDR3 DNA: TGTGCCAGCAGCTTGGCTAGCGGGAGCGACGAGCAGTACTTC
clone size: .
V gene: TRBV5-5
J gene: TRBJ2-7
D gene: TRBD2

CDR3 protein: CASSPSYYEQFF
CDR3 DNA: TGTGCCAGCAGTCCTTCGTATTATGAGCAGTTCTTC
clone size: .
V gene: TRBV12-3/TRBV12-4
J gene: TRBJ2-1
D gene: .

CDR3 protein: CASSWDSPNSPLHF
CDR3 DNA: TGTGCCAGCAGTTGGGACAGCCCGAATTCACCCCTCCACTTT
clone size: .
V gene: TRBV27
J gene: TRBJ1-6
D gene: TRBD1

CDR3 protein: CSVVAGGSDTQYF
CDR3 DNA: TGCAGCGTTGTAGCGGGAGGTTCAGATACGCAGTATTTT
clone size: .
V gene: TRBV29-1
J gene: TRBJ2-3
D gene: TRBD2

CDR3 protein: CASSGLAGADVNEQFF
CDR3 DNA: TGTGCCAGCAGTGGACTAGCGGGAGCCGACGTTAATGAGCAGTTCTTC
clone size: few
V gene: TRBV6-1
J gene: TRBJ2-1
D gene: TRBD2

CDR3 protein: CASRQGVAYEQYF
CDR3 DNA: TGTGCCAGCCGACAGGGGGTCGCCTACGAGCAGTACTTC
clone size: .
V gene: TRBV21-1
J gene: TRBJ2-7
D gene: .

CDR3 protein: CASSVSDEQYF
CDR3 DNA: TGTGCCAGCAGTGTTTCCGACGAGCAGTACTTC
clone size: .
V gene: TRBV28
J gene: TRBJ2-7
D gene: .

CDR3 protein: CASSLVSGANTGELFF
CDR3 DNA: TGTGCCAGCAGCTTAGTTTCGGGAGCGAACACCGGGGAGCTGTTTTTT
clone size: .
V gene: TRBV11-2
J gene: TRBJ2-2
D gene: .

CDR3 protein: CASSLVGQGFFEQYF
CDR3 DNA: TGTGCCAGCAGCTTAGTTGGACAGGGCTTTTTCGAGCAGTACTTC
clone size: .
V gene: TRBV11-2
J gene: TRBJ2-7
D gene: TRBD1

CDR3 protein: CASSTAGAQETQYF
CDR3 DNA: TGCGCCAGCAGCACCGCGGGAGCACAGGAGACCCAGTACTTC
clone size: .
V gene: TRBV5-1
J gene: TRBJ2-5
D gene: TRBD2

CDR3 protein: CASSLRIKFGGGSSYEQYF
CDR3 DNA: TGTGCCAGCAGTTTAAGGATTAAGTTCGGCGGGGGTAGCTCCTACGAGCAGTACTTC
clone size: .
V gene: TRBV27
J gene: TRBJ2-7
D gene: TRBD2

CDR3 protein: CASSFWDSGVYEQYF
CDR3 DNA: TGTGCCAGCAGTTTTTGGGACTCGGGGGTCTACGAGCAGTACTTC
clone size: once
V gene: TRBV28
J gene: TRBJ2-7
D gene: .

CDR3 protein: CASSWGTSLYNEQFF
CDR3 DNA: TGTGCCAGCAGTTGGGGGACTAGCCTATACAATGAGCAGTTCTTC
clone size: .
V gene: TRBV27
J gene: TRBJ2-1
D gene: TRBD2

CDR3 protein: CASRPPSSGYEQYF
CDR3 DNA: TGTGCAAGTCGCCCGCCTAGTAGCGGGTACGAGCAGTACTTC
clone size: .
V gene: TRBV12-2
J gene: TRBJ2-7
D gene: .

CDR3 protein: CASSLTRDREAFF
CDR3 DNA: TGTGCCAGCTCACTAACCAGGGACAGGGAAGCTTTCTTT
clone size: .
V gene: TRBV18
J gene: TRBJ1-1
D gene: TRBD1

CDR3 protein: CASSPPDRGREKLFF
CDR3 DNA: TGTGCCAGCAGCCCCCCGGACAGGGGGCGTGAAAAACTGTTTTTT
clone size: .
V gene: TRBV7-9
J gene: TRBJ1-4
D gene: TRBD1

CDR3 protein: CASSFDSPDEQYF
CDR3 DNA: TGTGCCAGCAGCTTTGACAGCCCGGACGAGCAGTACTTC
clone size: .
V gene: TRBV5-5
J gene: TRBJ2-7
D gene: .

CDR3 protein: CSVEDLQDNYGYTF
CDR3 DNA: TGCAGCGTTGAAGATCTGCAGGATAACTATGGCTACACCTTC
clone size: .
V gene: TRBV29-1
J gene: TRBJ1-2
D gene: .

CDR3 protein: CASGLAGGYEQYF
CDR3 DNA: TGTGCCAGCGGACTAGCGGGAGGATACGAGCAGTACTTC
clone size: .
V gene: TRBV7-2
J gene: TRBJ2-7
D gene: TRBD2

CDR3 protein: CASSDLRGAGTQYF
CDR3 DNA: TGTGCCAGCAGTGACCTTCGGGGGGCTGGGACCCAGTACTTC
clone size: .
V gene: TRBV6-1
J gene: TRBJ2-5
D gene: .

CDR3 protein: CASSLAGTPSNQPQHF
CDR3 DNA: TGTGCCAGCAGTTTAGCCGGGACACCCAGCAATCAGCCCCAGCATTTT
clone size: .
V gene: TRBV28
J gene: TRBJ1-5
D gene: .

CDR3 protein: CASNRGTSGTDTQYF
CDR3 DNA: TGTGCCAGTAACAGGGGCACTTCGGGCACAGATACGCAGTATTTT
clone size: .
V gene: TRBV5-8
J gene: TRBJ2-3
D gene: TRBD1

CDR3 protein: CASKDRYYEQYF
CDR3 DNA: TGTGCCAGCAAAGACAGGTACTACGAGCAGTACTTC
clone size: .
V gene: TRBV6-5
J gene: TRBJ2-7
D gene: .

CDR3 protein: CASSLQTSGQETQYF
CDR3 DNA: TGTGCCAGCAGCTTACAGACTAGCGGACAAGAGACCCAGTACTTC
clone size: .
V gene: TRBV5-6
J gene: TRBJ2-5
D gene: TRBD2

CDR3 protein: CASSLERGYGYTF
CDR3 DNA: TGTGCCAGCAGCTTAGAAAGGGGGTATGGCTACACCTTC
clone size: once
V gene: TRBV7-9
J gene: TRBJ1-2
D gene: .

CDR3 protein: CAWSDRDRGLEKLFF
CDR3 DNA: TGTGCCTGGAGTGACCGGGACAGGGGGCTGGAAAAACTGTTTTTT
clone size: .
V gene: TRBV30
J gene: TRBJ1-4
D gene: TRBD1

CDR3 protein: CASSEGRQDIFSGNTIYF
CDR3 DNA: TGTGCCAGCAGTGAGGGGCGACAGGACATATTCTCTGGAAACACCATATATTTT
clone size: .
V gene: TRBV25-1
J gene: TRBJ1-3
D gene: .

CDR3 protein: CASSLGGGGEQFF
CDR3 DNA: TGCGCCAGCAGCTTGGGCGGGGGGGGCGAGCAGTTCTTC
clone size: .
V gene: TRBV5-1
J gene: TRBJ2-1
D gene: TRBD2